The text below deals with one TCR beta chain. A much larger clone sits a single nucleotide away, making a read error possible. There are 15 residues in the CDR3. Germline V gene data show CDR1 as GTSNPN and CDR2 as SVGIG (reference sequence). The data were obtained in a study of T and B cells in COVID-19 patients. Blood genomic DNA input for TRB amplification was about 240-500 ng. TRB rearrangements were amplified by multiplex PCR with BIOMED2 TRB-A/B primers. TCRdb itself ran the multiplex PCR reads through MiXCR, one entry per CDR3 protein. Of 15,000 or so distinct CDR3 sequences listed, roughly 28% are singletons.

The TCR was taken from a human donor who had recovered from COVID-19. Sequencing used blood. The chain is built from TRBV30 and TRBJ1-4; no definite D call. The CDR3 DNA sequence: TGTGTCTGGAGTAGGAGACGGCCAACTAATGAAAAACTGTTTTTT. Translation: CVWSRRRPTNEKLFF.